Listed below are T cell receptor beta chains from one sample, sequenced in a study of blood T cell repertoires in COVID-19. Clones were sequenced by immunoSEQ multiplex PCR, and TCRdb holds only the in-frame ones, with some missing. Of around 19,000 clones in the sample, 85% to 90% are singletons; the top ten hold over 8.5%. The sample consisted of peripheral blood. The origin of the receptors is a human donor in a cohort sampled during active COVID-19. Each CDR3 is given with its conserved first and last residue. Fields, in order: V gene, clone size, D gene, J gene, CDR3 DNA, CDR3 protein. The D gene is left open where the match is weak. Only part of the rows carry a size: once, few, many, or a class if the clone is expanded.

V gene: TRBV5-1; clone size: NA; D gene: TRBD2; J gene: TRBJ2-3; CDR3 DNA: TGCGCCAGCAGCTTGGTTGCTAGCGGGGCCGGGGGCACAGATACGCAGTATTTT; CDR3 protein: CASSLVASGAGGTDTQYF
V gene: TRBV28; clone size: few; D gene: NA; J gene: TRBJ2-1; CDR3 DNA: TGTGCCAGCAGCCCACCGGGCGGGGTTGGGTCCTACAATGAGCAGTTCTTC; CDR3 protein: CASSPPGGVGSYNEQFF
V gene: TRBV6-2/TRBV6-3; clone size: NA; D gene: NA; J gene: TRBJ1-4; CDR3 DNA: TGTGCCAGCAGTTACACGGCAACTAATGAAAAACTGTTTTTT; CDR3 protein: CASSYTATNEKLFF
V gene: TRBV6-2/TRBV6-3; clone size: NA; D gene: NA; J gene: TRBJ1-2; CDR3 DNA: TGTGCCAGCAGTTACCTCTATGGCTACACCTTC; CDR3 protein: CASSYLYGYTF
V gene: TRBV3-1/TRBV3-2; clone size: NA; D gene: TRBD1; J gene: TRBJ2-3; CDR3 DNA: TGTGCCAGCAGCACAACGACAGGGGGCATGATAGATACGCAGTATTTT; CDR3 protein: CASSTTTGGMIDTQYF
V gene: TRBV25-1; clone size: NA; D gene: TRBD2; J gene: TRBJ2-7; CDR3 DNA: TGTGCCAGCAGTCCCCTAGCGGGAGTGGCGTACGAGCAGTACTTC; CDR3 protein: CASSPLAGVAYEQYF
V gene: TRBV6-2/TRBV6-3; clone size: NA; D gene: TRBD2; J gene: TRBJ2-1; CDR3 DNA: TGTGCCAGCAGTTCTCCCGGACTAGCGTCTAGGGGTGAGCAGTTCTTC; CDR3 protein: CASSSPGLASRGEQFF
V gene: TRBV27; clone size: NA; D gene: NA; J gene: TRBJ1-6; CDR3 DNA: TGTGCCAGCAGTTTGGCCGGGGCACCCCTCCACTTT; CDR3 protein: CASSLAGAPLHF
V gene: TRBV5-1; clone size: NA; D gene: NA; J gene: TRBJ1-2; CDR3 DNA: TGCGCCAGCAGCGCAGATTCTAACTATGGCTACACCTTC; CDR3 protein: CASSADSNYGYTF
V gene: TRBV19; clone size: few; D gene: TRBD2; J gene: TRBJ2-7; CDR3 DNA: TGTGCCAGTAGTATGGCTAGCGGGCCGCAGGAGCAGTACTTC; CDR3 protein: CASSMASGPQEQYF
V gene: TRBV28; clone size: NA; D gene: NA; J gene: TRBJ1-2; CDR3 DNA: TGTGCCAGCAGGGGCGACAGCCTCTATGGCTACACCTTC; CDR3 protein: CASRGDSLYGYTF
V gene: TRBV6-5; clone size: NA; D gene: NA; J gene: TRBJ1-2; CDR3 DNA: TGTGCCAGCAGGCCGGGGGGGGGCAAAGGCTATGGCTACACCTTC; CDR3 protein: CASRPGGGKGYGYTF
V gene: TRBV5-1; clone size: NA; D gene: NA; J gene: TRBJ1-4; CDR3 DNA: TGCGCCAGCAGCTTGGTTGGGGGCTCGACTAATGAAAAACTGTTTTTT; CDR3 protein: CASSLVGGSTNEKLFF
V gene: TRBV30; clone size: NA; D gene: NA; J gene: TRBJ1-1; CDR3 DNA: TGTGCTGTAAGTCGAGGGGGCACTGAAGCTTTCTTT; CDR3 protein: CAVSRGGTEAFF
V gene: TRBV14; clone size: once; D gene: TRBD2; J gene: TRBJ2-1; CDR3 DNA: TGTGCCAGCAGCCATACTTTGCTAGCGGGTTACAATGAGCAGTTCTTC; CDR3 protein: CASSHTLLAGYNEQFF
V gene: TRBV28; clone size: NA; D gene: TRBD1; J gene: TRBJ1-2; CDR3 DNA: TGTGCCAGCAGTTCCTATTCGGGGACAGGGGCTAACTATGGCTACACCTTC; CDR3 protein: CASSSYSGTGANYGYTF
V gene: TRBV12-3/TRBV12-4; clone size: NA; D gene: TRBD1; J gene: TRBJ1-2; CDR3 DNA: TGTGCCAGCAGCCCCGACAGGGCCGGTGGCTACACCTTC; CDR3 protein: CASSPDRAGGYTF
V gene: TRBV6-5; clone size: NA; D gene: NA; J gene: TRBJ1-1; CDR3 DNA: TGTGCCAGCAGTTACGGGTGGGGGGAGGACACTGAAGCTTTCTTT; CDR3 protein: CASSYGWGEDTEAFF
V gene: TRBV2; clone size: NA; D gene: NA; J gene: TRBJ2-3; CDR3 DNA: TGTGCCAGCAGTTTACAGGGAGGGACAGATACGCAGTATTTT; CDR3 protein: CASSLQGGTDTQYF
V gene: TRBV28; clone size: NA; D gene: NA; J gene: TRBJ1-1; CDR3 DNA: TGTGCCAGCACTCCCAGTGCGGGGAACACTGAAGCTTTCTTT; CDR3 protein: CASTPSAGNTEAFF
V gene: TRBV6-1; clone size: NA; D gene: NA; J gene: TRBJ2-7; CDR3 DNA: TGTGCCAGCAGTGAAAGAGGGGGGGGCTATGGCGACGAGCAGTACTTC; CDR3 protein: CASSERGGGYGDEQYF
V gene: TRBV29-1; clone size: NA; D gene: TRBD2; J gene: TRBJ2-1; CDR3 DNA: TGCAGCGTTGAAGTCCCCAGCGGGAGGAGGGATGAGCAGTTCTTC; CDR3 protein: CSVEVPSGRRDEQFF
V gene: TRBV27; clone size: NA; D gene: TRBD2; J gene: TRBJ2-1; CDR3 DNA: TGTGCCAGCAGTCAGCCCTTTTCCTCCAAGAAGCGGGAGGACAATGAGCAGTTCTTC; CDR3 protein: CASSQPFSSKKREDNEQFF
V gene: TRBV4-1; clone size: NA; D gene: NA; J gene: TRBJ1-1; CDR3 DNA: TGCGCCAGCAGCCAAGATCATGCAGGGCGTTGGTCCACTGAAGCTTTCTTT; CDR3 protein: CASSQDHAGRWSTEAFF
V gene: TRBV7-6; clone size: NA; D gene: TRBD2; J gene: TRBJ2-1; CDR3 DNA: TGTGCCAGCAGCTTAGAAAAGGGACTAGCGTCCTACAATGAGCAGTTCTTC; CDR3 protein: CASSLEKGLASYNEQFF
V gene: TRBV6-1; clone size: NA; D gene: NA; J gene: TRBJ2-1; CDR3 DNA: TGTGCCAGCAGTGAAATGGTAGCCGGGGAGCAGTTCTTC; CDR3 protein: CASSEMVAGEQFF
V gene: TRBV14; clone size: NA; D gene: NA; J gene: TRBJ2-7; CDR3 DNA: TGTGCCAGCAGCCAAGTAGCCGAGCAGTACTTC; CDR3 protein: CASSQVAEQYF